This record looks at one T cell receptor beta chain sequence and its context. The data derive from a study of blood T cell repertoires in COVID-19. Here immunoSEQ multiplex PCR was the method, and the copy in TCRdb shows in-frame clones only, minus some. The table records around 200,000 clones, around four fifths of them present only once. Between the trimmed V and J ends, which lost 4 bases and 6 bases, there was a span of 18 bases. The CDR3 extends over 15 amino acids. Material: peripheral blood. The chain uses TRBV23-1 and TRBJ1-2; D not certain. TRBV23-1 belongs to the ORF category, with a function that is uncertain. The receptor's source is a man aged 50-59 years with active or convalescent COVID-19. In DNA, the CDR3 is TGCGCCAGCAGTCCACCCCGTCGGAATCAGGATGGCTACACCTTC. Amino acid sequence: CASSPPRRNQDGYTF.